Sequencing of this TCR beta chain was carried out in a study of CD4+ T cells in melanoma. Overall study findings and caveats: Reportedly, melanoma neoantigen-specific CD4+ T cells showed varied differentiation states. CD8+ T cell, macrophage and B cell function reportedly correlated with neoantigen-specific CD4+ T cells.

This CDR3 region has 15 residues. Germline V CDR1 and CDR2: ENHRY, SYGVKD. V shed 8 bases and J 2 bases; nucleotides not matched to a gene: 3. Worth noting for this clone: No antigen is known for it.

This table comes from immunoSEQ multiplex PCR, and its TCRdb copy is limited to in-frame clones, with some not included. The sample lists about 21,000 clones; over 75% were seen once. The chain has TRBV10-3 and TRBJ2-6; 10 nucleotides align to TRBD1. The sequence came from a human donor with melanoma. The sample was cells from a culture (not recorded whether cultured in vitro). DNA for the CDR3: TGTGCCATCGGGACAGGGGCCCCTGGGGCCAACGTCCTGACTTTC. Translating it yields CAIGTGAPGANVLTF.